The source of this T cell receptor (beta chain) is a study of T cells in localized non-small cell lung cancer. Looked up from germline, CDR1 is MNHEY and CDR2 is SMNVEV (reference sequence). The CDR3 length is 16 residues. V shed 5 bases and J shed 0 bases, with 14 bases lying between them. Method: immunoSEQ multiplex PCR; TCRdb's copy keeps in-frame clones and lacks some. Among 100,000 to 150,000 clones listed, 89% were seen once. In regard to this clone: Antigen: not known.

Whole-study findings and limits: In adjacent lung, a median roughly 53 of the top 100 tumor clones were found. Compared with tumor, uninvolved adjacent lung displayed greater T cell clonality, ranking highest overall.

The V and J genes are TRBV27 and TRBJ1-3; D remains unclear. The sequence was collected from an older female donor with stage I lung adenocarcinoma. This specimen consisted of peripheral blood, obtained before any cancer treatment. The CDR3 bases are TGTGCCAGCAGTCACCACCGGCCCCACTCTGGAAACACCATATATTTT. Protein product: CASSHHRPHSGNTIYF.